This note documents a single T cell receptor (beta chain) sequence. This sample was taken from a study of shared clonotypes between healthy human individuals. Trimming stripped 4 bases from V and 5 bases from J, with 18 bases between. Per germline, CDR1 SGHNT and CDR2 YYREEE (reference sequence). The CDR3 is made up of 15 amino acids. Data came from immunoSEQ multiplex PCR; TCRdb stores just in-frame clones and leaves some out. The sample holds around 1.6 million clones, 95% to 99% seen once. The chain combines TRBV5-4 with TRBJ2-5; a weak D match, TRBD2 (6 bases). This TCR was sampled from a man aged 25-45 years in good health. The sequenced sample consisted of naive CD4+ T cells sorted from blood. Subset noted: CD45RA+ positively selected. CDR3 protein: CASSRPRERGETQYF. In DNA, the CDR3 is TGTGCCAGCAGCCGCCCCCGGGAGAGAGGGGAGACCCAGTACTTC.